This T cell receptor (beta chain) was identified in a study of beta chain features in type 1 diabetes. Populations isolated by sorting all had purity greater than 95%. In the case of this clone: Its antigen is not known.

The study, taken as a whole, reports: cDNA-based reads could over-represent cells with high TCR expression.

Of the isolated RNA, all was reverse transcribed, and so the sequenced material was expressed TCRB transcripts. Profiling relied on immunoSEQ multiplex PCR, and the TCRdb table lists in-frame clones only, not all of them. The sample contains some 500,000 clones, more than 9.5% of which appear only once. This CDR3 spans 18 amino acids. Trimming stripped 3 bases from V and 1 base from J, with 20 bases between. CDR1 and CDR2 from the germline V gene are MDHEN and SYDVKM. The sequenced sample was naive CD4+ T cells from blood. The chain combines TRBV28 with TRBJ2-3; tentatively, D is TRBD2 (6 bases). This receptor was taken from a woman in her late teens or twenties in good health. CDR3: CASSFPLGGVRGTDTQYF. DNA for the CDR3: TGTGCCAGCAGTTTTCCTCTCGGAGGGGTAAGAGGCACAGATACGCAGTATTTT.